Listed below are T cell receptor beta chains from one sample, sequenced in a study of cytomegalovirus exposure and HLA in healthy donors. Method: immunoSEQ multiplex PCR; TCRdb's copy keeps in-frame clones and lacks some. The sample has about 130,000 clones; 84% are singletons. The sequenced sample was PBMCs. The receptors originated from a man aged 45-65 years in good health and CMV-seronegative. The CDR3 runs from the conserved cysteine through the conserved F or W. The order of the fields is CDR3 length, D gene, clone size, V gene, J gene, CDR3 protein, CDR3 DNA. The D gene is left open where the match is weak. Rows may omit the clone size; those that give it use once, few, many or a size class.

length: 11; D: .; size: .; V: TRBV6-6; J: TRBJ1-1; CDR3: CASSPGDGAFF; DNA: TGTGCCAGCAGCCCAGGCGACGGAGCTTTCTTT
length: 13; D: .; size: .; V: TRBV19; J: TRBJ2-7; CDR3: CASSAGPVYEQYF; DNA: TGTGCCAGTAGCGCGGGACCCGTCTACGAGCAGTACTTC
length: 13; D: .; size: .; V: TRBV7-9; J: TRBJ1-1; CDR3: CASSRAPDHEAFF; DNA: TGTGCCAGCAGCAGAGCTCCCGATCACGAAGCTTTCTTT
length: 18; D: TRBD2; size: .; V: TRBV4-2; J: TRBJ2-3; CDR3: CASSQGISGGPRTDTQYF; DNA: TGTGCCAGCAGCCAAGGCATTAGCGGGGGGCCCCGCACAGATACGCAGTATTTT
length: 17; D: TRBD2; size: .; V: TRBV14; J: TRBJ2-2; CDR3: CASSQASGGAVIGELFF; DNA: TGTGCCAGCAGCCAAGCAAGCGGGGGGGCTGTTATCGGGGAGCTGTTTTTT
length: 14; D: TRBD1; size: .; V: TRBV5-4; J: TRBJ1-1; CDR3: CASSFYRGETEAFF; DNA: TGTGCCAGCAGCTTCTACAGGGGAGAAACTGAAGCTTTCTTT
length: 16; D: TRBD1; size: once; V: TRBV9; J: TRBJ2-2; CDR3: CASSARDRVDSGELFF; DNA: TGTGCCAGCAGCGCCCGGGACAGGGTCGATTCCGGGGAGCTGTTTTTT
length: 13; D: TRBD1; size: .; V: TRBV2; J: TRBJ1-2; CDR3: CASSVTGQGASPF; DNA: TGTGCCAGCAGCGTAACCGGACAGGGGGCGTCCCCCTTC
length: 14; D: TRBD1; size: .; V: TRBV2; J: TRBJ1-6; CDR3: CASSRDRSNSPLHF; DNA: TGTGCCAGCAGTCGGGACAGGTCTAATTCACCCCTCCACTTT
length: 16; D: TRBD1; size: .; V: TRBV5-4; J: TRBJ2-3; CDR3: CASSQRTGTGADTQYF; DNA: TGTGCCAGCAGCCAGAGAACCGGGACAGGGGCAGATACGCAGTATTTT
length: 15; D: .; size: .; V: TRBV11-2; J: TRBJ1-3; CDR3: CASSLDLAAGNTIYF; DNA: TGTGCCAGCAGCTTAGATTTGGCGGCTGGAAACACCATATATTTT
length: 14; D: .; size: .; V: TRBV7-2; J: TRBJ1-4; CDR3: CASSEYQGGEKLFF; DNA: TGTGCCAGCAGCGAATATCAGGGAGGTGAAAAACTGTTTTTT
length: 15; D: TRBD1; size: .; V: TRBV6-1; J: TRBJ2-7; CDR3: CASTLWDRGLYEQYF; DNA: TGTGCCAGCACCTTATGGGACAGGGGTCTGTACGAGCAGTACTTC
length: 14; D: .; size: .; V: TRBV5-5; J: TRBJ1-3; CDR3: CASRLTGSGNTIYF; DNA: TGTGCCAGCAGACTTACAGGCTCTGGAAACACCATATATTTT
length: 16; D: TRBD1; size: .; V: TRBV29-1; J: TRBJ1-2; CDR3: CSVDLPDRGPNYGYTF; DNA: TGCAGCGTTGACCTACCAGACAGGGGGCCTAACTATGGCTACACCTTC
length: 14; D: TRBD1; size: .; V: TRBV5-1; J: TRBJ2-7; CDR3: CASSRGQGDREQYF; DNA: TGCGCCAGCAGCCGGGGACAGGGGGATCGCGAGCAGTACTTC
length: 15; D: TRBD1; size: .; V: TRBV18; J: TRBJ1-4; CDR3: CASSQIQGADEKLFF; DNA: TGTGCCAGCTCGCAAATACAGGGGGCCGATGAAAAACTGTTTTTT
length: 14; D: TRBD1; size: .; V: TRBV2; J: TRBJ2-7; CDR3: CASSEEGQPYEQYF; DNA: TGTGCCAGCAGTGAAGAGGGACAGCCCTACGAGCAGTACTTC
length: 14; D: .; size: .; V: TRBV5-6; J: TRBJ1-5; CDR3: CASSLAGSNQPQHF; DNA: TGTGCCAGCAGCTTAGCAGGGAGCAATCAGCCCCAGCATTTT
length: 16; D: TRBD1; size: .; V: TRBV10-2; J: TRBJ1-3; CDR3: CASSKTTGGSGNTIYF; DNA: TGCGCCAGCAGCAAAACAACAGGGGGCTCTGGAAACACCATATATTTT
length: 15; D: TRBD1; size: .; V: TRBV30; J: TRBJ1-4; CDR3: CAWSARTGGSEKLFF; DNA: TGTGCCTGGAGTGCCAGGACAGGGGGAAGTGAAAAACTGTTTTTT
length: 14; D: .; size: .; V: TRBV5-8; J: TRBJ2-5; CDR3: CASSSDPKGETQYF; DNA: TGTGCCAGCAGCTCCGATCCGAAGGGGGAGACCCAGTACTTC
length: 14; D: .; size: .; V: TRBV2; J: TRBJ1-3; CDR3: CASSVQGVGNTIYF; DNA: TGTGCCAGCAGTGTGCAGGGCGTCGGAAACACCATATATTTT
length: 24; D: .; size: .; V: TRBV21-1; J: TRBJ2-3; CDR3: CASSKLGLAYIPRGLAGNTDTQYF; DNA: TGTGCCAGCAGCAAACTGGGGTTAGCTTACATACCTCGCGGACTAGCGGGCAACACAGATACGCAGTATTTT
length: 15; D: .; size: .; V: TRBV5-6; J: TRBJ1-1; CDR3: CASSDLPGTNTEAFF; DNA: TGTGCCAGCAGCGATCTCCCGGGGACAAACACTGAAGCTTTCTTT
length: 14; D: TRBD1; size: .; V: TRBV29-1; J: TRBJ2-3; CDR3: CSVVRTGLTDTQYF; DNA: TGCAGCGTTGTTAGGACAGGGCTCACAGATACGCAGTATTTT
length: 14; D: TRBD2; size: .; V: TRBV5-4; J: TRBJ2-1; CDR3: CASKVAGGPDEQFF; DNA: TGTGCCAGCAAGGTAGCGGGGGGGCCAGATGAGCAGTTCTTC
length: 14; D: TRBD1; size: .; V: TRBV9; J: TRBJ1-6; CDR3: CASSGRDRGSPLHF; DNA: TGTGCCAGCAGCGGCCGGGACAGGGGTTCACCCCTCCACTTT
length: 13; D: .; size: .; V: TRBV2; J: TRBJ2-7; CDR3: CASIGSSAYEQYF; DNA: TGTGCCAGCATTGGGTCTAGCGCCTACGAGCAGTACTTC
length: 16; D: .; size: once; V: TRBV27; J: TRBJ1-2; CDR3: CASSLRAGILNYGYTF; DNA: TGTGCCAGCAGTTTAAGGGCCGGGATTCTGAACTATGGCTACACCTTC
length: 16; D: TRBD1; size: .; V: TRBV5-1; J: TRBJ2-7; CDR3: CASSFGTVEVEYEQYF; DNA: TGCGCCAGCAGCTTCGGGACAGTTGAGGTGGAATACGAGCAGTACTTC
length: 13; D: .; size: .; V: TRBV29-1; J: TRBJ1-2; CDR3: CSAIQTDSYGYTF; DNA: TGCAGCGCTATCCAGACAGACTCCTATGGCTACACCTTC
length: 12; D: .; size: once; V: TRBV5-1; J: TRBJ1-4; CDR3: CASSLNLEKLFF; DNA: TGCGCCAGTAGCTTGAACTTAGAAAAACTGTTTTTT
length: 13; D: .; size: .; V: TRBV5-1; J: TRBJ2-7; CDR3: CASSLSQGYEQYF; DNA: TGCGCCAGCAGCTTGTCACAGGGCTACGAGCAGTACTTC
length: 17; D: .; size: .; V: TRBV19; J: TRBJ2-2; CDR3: CASSTSRWTIDTGELFF; DNA: TGTGCCAGTAGTACCTCCCGTTGGACAATAGACACCGGGGAGCTGTTTTTT
length: 13; D: .; size: .; V: TRBV30; J: TRBJ1-1; CDR3: CAWTEGPNTEAFF; DNA: TGTGCCTGGACGGAGGGGCCGAACACTGAAGCTTTCTTT
length: 16; D: .; size: .; V: TRBV4-1; J: TRBJ2-3; CDR3: CASSQEGRSSTDTQYF; DNA: TGCGCCAGCAGCCAAGAGGGGCGGAGTTCCACAGATACGCAGTATTTT
length: 15; D: .; size: .; V: TRBV2; J: TRBJ2-7; CDR3: CASSEGRGASYEQYF; DNA: TGTGCCAGCAGTGAAGGCAGGGGAGCCTCCTACGAGCAGTACTTC
length: 13; D: .; size: .; V: TRBV6-4; J: TRBJ1-1; CDR3: CASSPGEVTEAFF; DNA: TGTGCCAGCAGTCCCGGGGAGGTGACTGAAGCTTTCTTT
length: 13; D: .; size: .; V: TRBV15; J: TRBJ2-3; CDR3: CATSSRQEDTQYF; DNA: TGTGCCACCAGCAGTCGACAGGAGGATACGCAGTATTTT
length: 14; D: .; size: .; V: TRBV4-2; J: TRBJ2-7; CDR3: CASSRTAGTYEQYF; DNA: TGTGCCAGCAGCCGCACGGCGGGGACCTACGAGCAGTACTTC
length: 15; D: TRBD1; size: .; V: TRBV25-1; J: TRBJ1-2; CDR3: CASSNTGTVTYGYTF; DNA: TGTGCCAGCAGTAATACCGGGACAGTCACCTATGGCTACACCTTC
length: 14; D: TRBD2; size: .; V: TRBV7-2; J: TRBJ2-7; CDR3: CASSPAGGPYEQYF; DNA: TGTGCCAGCAGCCCAGCGGGGGGGCCCTACGAGCAGTACTTC
length: 18; D: .; size: .; V: TRBV10-2; J: TRBJ1-6; CDR3: CASKERPLTSSYNSPLHF; DNA: TGCGCCAGCAAGGAGAGGCCTCTCACGAGCTCCTATAATTCACCCCTCCACTTT
length: 15; D: .; size: .; V: TRBV6-5; J: TRBJ2-3; CDR3: CASSFGTPDTDTQYF; DNA: TGTGCCAGCAGCTTCGGGACACCGGACACAGATACGCAGTATTTT
length: 13; D: TRBD1; size: .; V: TRBV7-2; J: TRBJ1-2; CDR3: CASSLGTVYGYTF; DNA: TGTGCCAGCAGCCTAGGGACAGTCTATGGCTACACCTTC
length: 14; D: .; size: .; V: TRBV5-1; J: TRBJ1-1; CDR3: CASSALRGNTEAFF; DNA: TGCGCCAGCAGCGCCCTGCGAGGAAACACTGAAGCTTTCTTT
length: 15; D: TRBD1; size: .; V: TRBV5-4; J: TRBJ1-2; CDR3: CASSAGTGPNYGYTF; DNA: TGTGCCAGCAGCGCCGGGACAGGGCCTAACTATGGCTACACCTTC
length: 15; D: TRBD1; size: .; V: TRBV5-5; J: TRBJ1-4; CDR3: CASSLEGQGSRKLFF; DNA: TGTGCCAGCAGCTTGGAGGGACAGGGCTCCAGAAAACTGTTTTTT
length: 14; D: .; size: .; V: TRBV9; J: TRBJ1-5; CDR3: CASSVGGGGRPQHF; DNA: TGTGCCAGCAGCGTAGGTGGGGGGGGTAGGCCCCAGCATTTT